This T cell receptor (beta chain) came from a study of blood T cell repertoires in COVID-19. Looking at the study overall: The samples span acute and convalescent COVID-19 from the United States, Italy and Spain. T cells, B-cell-depleted T cells, or PBMCs supplied cDNA or gDNA.

Per the germline V gene, CDR1 is LGHDT and CDR2 is YNNKEL (reference sequence). There are 15 residues in the CDR3. V was trimmed by 2 bases and J by 4 bases, leaving 14 bases between them. In Seattle, patients joined the study during active infection and were tracked longitudinally. Original handling: Reference gene primer amplification in the assay estimated nucleated cell counts. Here immunoSEQ multiplex PCR was the method, and the copy in TCRdb shows in-frame clones only, minus some. The V and J calls and clone size come from that table; D and trimming were worked out from the DNA. Seen here are approximately 70,000 clones, 91% observed once, and the top ten hold around 7.8%. This clone was seen more than once but under ten times.

This clonotype originated in a man aged 35 to 55 with COVID-19, enrolled during active disease. What was sequenced was peripheral blood. The genes are TRBV3-1 (or the pseudogene TRBV3-2) and TRBJ2-5; D unresolved. DNA for the CDR3: TGTGCCAGCAGCCAACCATTCGTGCGGAGAGAGACCCAGTACTTC. Its protein product is CASSQPFVRRETQYF.